Listed here is a single T cell receptor (beta chain). The clone's antigen remains unknown. Base qualities are missing; no much larger clone stands one base away. This specimen comes from a study of response to subunit inactivated influenza vaccine (dated by TCRdb to the late 2010s). Turning to the overall study: To follow how T cells responded to a trivalent subunit inactivated influenza vaccine, the researchers relied on deep quantitative profiling of the T cell receptor repertoire.

Library generation was performed with RT-PCR. TCRdb records Illumina HiSeq 2500 as the sequencer. Using fastp trimming at Q25 and MiXCR clonotype assembly, TCRdb reanalyzed the public sequencing data and kept in-frame beta chains. Entries are consolidated by CDR3 protein sequence, retaining the most common genes and DNA. This sample has around 570,000 distinct CDR3 sequences in its table, and less than 8% of those were observed once. The ten most abundant clones make up over 10% of the sample. From the germline V gene, CDR1 is SGHTA and CDR2 is FQGNSA. V trim: 3 bases; J trim: 2 bases; unmatched bases: 2. The CDR3 measures 15 amino acids from cysteine to phenylalanine. Solely the CDR3 DNA is kept, with 45 bases framed from the first base. Overall study outcomes, separate from this receptor: The authors suggested that each seasonal influenza vaccination may recruit only a limited number of new T cells.

The TCR comes from a man between 50 and 70 years old who received an inactivated influenza vaccine. Donor details come from another sample of the same person, matched by shared clones. Sample: PBMCs from blood, taken roughly 24 months after vaccination. This sequence uses TRBV7-2 and TRBJ1-3, and 9 junction bases match TRBD1. The CDR3 has the sequence CASSLGQGPGNTIYF. The DNA sequence is TGTGCCAGCAGCTTGGGACAGGGACCTGGAAACACCATATATTTT.